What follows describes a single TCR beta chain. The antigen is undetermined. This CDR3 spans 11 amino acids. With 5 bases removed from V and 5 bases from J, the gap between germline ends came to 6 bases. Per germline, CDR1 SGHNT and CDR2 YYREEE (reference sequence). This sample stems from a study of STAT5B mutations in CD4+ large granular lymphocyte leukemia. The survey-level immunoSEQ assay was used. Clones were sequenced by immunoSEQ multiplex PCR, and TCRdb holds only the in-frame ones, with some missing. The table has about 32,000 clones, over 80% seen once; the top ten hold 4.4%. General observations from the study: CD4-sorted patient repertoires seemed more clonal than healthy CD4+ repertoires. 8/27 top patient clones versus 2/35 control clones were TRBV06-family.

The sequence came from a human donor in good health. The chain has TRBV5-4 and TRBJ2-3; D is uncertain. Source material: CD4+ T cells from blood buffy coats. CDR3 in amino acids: CASRLGDTQYF. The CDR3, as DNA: TGTGCCAGCAGGTTAGGAGATACGCAGTATTTT.